The sequence of this T cell receptor (beta chain) was determined in a study of blood T cell repertoires in COVID-19. Overall study context: T cells, B-cell-depleted T cells, or PBMCs supplied cDNA or gDNA.

CDR1 and CDR2 from the germline V gene are KGHSH and LQKENI. Unmatched junction bases numbered 11, after V lost 4 bases and J lost 4 bases. This CDR3 contains 16 residues. This clone was picked up one time. The Seattle patients joined while their infection was active and were tracked longitudinally afterward. Original processing methods: By means of reference gene primer amplification, nucleated cell counts were estimated. Sequencing was performed with immunoSEQ multiplex PCR; in TCRdb, only in-frame clones are kept and a portion is missing. V, J and clone size are taken as reported in that table, and D and trimming were inferred from the DNA itself. The data contain 250,000 to 300,000 clones, about 89% of them singletons.

The clonotype comes from a woman in her 30s with COVID-19, enrolled during active disease. The chain couples TRBV18 to TRBJ2-3, with TRBD1 matching 7 bases. The sample was peripheral blood. The CDR3 DNA reads as TGTGCCAGCTCACGGGCGACAGGGTTGCTCCCAGATACGCAGTATTTT. It specifies CASSRATGLLPDTQYF.